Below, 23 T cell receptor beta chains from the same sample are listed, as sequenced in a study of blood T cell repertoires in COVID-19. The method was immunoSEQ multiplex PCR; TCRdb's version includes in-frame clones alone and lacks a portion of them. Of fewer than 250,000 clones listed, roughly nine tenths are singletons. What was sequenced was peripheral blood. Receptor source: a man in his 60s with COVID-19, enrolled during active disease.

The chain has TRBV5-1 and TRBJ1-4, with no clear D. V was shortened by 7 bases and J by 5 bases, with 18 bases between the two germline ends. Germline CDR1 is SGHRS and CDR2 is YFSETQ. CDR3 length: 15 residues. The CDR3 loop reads CASVPTGGVNEKLFF. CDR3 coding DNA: TGCGCCAGCGTACCCACGGGCGGGGTGAATGAAAAACTGTTTTTT.

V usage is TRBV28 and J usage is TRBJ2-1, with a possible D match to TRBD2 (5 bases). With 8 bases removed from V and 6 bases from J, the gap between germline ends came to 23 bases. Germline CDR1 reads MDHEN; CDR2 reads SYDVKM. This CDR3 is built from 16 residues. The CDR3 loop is CASEVSRAWPGNEQFF. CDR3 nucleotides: TGTGCCAGCGAGGTATCGCGGGCATGGCCGGGCAATGAGCAGTTCTTC.

The CDR3 is CASSRVNSPLHF. CDR3 coding DNA: TGTGCCAGCTCACGAGTTAATTCACCCCTCCACTTT. The chain is built from TRBV18 and TRBJ1-6; D is ambiguous. V was cut by 4 bases and J by 6 bases, with 4 bases left in between. Per the germline V gene, CDR1 is KGHSH and CDR2 is LQKENI. This CDR3 comprises 12 residues. The entire variable domain, with the rest obtained from reference TRBV18 and TRBJ1-6, is as follows: NAGVMQNPRHLVRRRGQEARLRCSPMKGHSHVYWYRQLPEEGLKFMVYLQKENIIDESGMPKERFSAEFPKEGPSILRIQQVVRGDSAAYFCASSRVNSPLHFGNGTRLTVT.

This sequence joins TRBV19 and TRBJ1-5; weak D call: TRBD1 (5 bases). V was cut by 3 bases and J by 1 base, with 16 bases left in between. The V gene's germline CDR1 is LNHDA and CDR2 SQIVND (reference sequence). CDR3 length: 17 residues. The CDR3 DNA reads TGTGCCAGTAGTATTAAGGTTTGGGGCGGAAGCAATCAGCCCCAGCATTTT. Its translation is CASSIKVWGGSNQPQHF.

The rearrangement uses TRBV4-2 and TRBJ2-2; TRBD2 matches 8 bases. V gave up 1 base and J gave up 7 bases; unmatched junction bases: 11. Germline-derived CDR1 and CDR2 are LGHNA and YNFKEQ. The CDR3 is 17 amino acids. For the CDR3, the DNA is TGTGCCAGCAGCCAAGTTTTCAGCGGGAGCGTCAACGGGGAGCTGTTTTTT. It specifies CASSQVFSGSVNGELFF.

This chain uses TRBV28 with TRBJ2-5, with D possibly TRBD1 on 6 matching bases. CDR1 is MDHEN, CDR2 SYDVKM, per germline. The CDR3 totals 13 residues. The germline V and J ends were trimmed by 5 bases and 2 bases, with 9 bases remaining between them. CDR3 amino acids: CASSKDSQETQYF. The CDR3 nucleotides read TGTGCCAGCAGTAAGGACAGTCAAGAGACCCAGTACTTC.

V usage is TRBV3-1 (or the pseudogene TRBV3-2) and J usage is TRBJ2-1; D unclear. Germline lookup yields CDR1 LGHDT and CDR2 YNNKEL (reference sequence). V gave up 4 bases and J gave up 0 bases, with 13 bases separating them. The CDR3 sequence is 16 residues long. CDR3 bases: TGTGCCAGCAGCCCCCAGCGACTCAACTCCTACAATGAGCAGTTCTTC. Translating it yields CASSPQRLNSYNEQFF.

As DNA, the CDR3 is TGCGCCAGCAGCTTGGCGACAGGAAACAACGTCCTGACTTTC. Its translation: CASSLATGNNVLTF. The rearrangement joins TRBV5-1 to TRBJ2-6; D possibly corresponds to TRBD1 (6 bases). The germline V and J ends were trimmed by 0 bases and 9 bases, with 10 bases remaining between them. In germline, CDR1 is SGHRS, CDR2 YFSETQ. The CDR3 length is 14 residues. The full variable domain, with the rest looked up from reference TRBV5-1 and TRBJ2-6, is KAGVTQTPRYLIKTRGQQVTLSCSPISGHRSVSWYQQTPGQGLQFLFEYFSETQRNKGNFPGRFSGRQFSNSRSEMNVSTLELGDSALYLCASSLATGNNVLTFGAGSRLTVL.

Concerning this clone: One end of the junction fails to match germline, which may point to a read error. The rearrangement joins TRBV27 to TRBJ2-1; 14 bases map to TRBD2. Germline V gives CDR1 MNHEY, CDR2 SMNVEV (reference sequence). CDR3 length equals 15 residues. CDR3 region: CASSLSTSGGGEQFF. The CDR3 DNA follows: TGTGCCAGCAGTCTATCGACTAGCGGGGGGGGAGAGCAGTTCTTC.

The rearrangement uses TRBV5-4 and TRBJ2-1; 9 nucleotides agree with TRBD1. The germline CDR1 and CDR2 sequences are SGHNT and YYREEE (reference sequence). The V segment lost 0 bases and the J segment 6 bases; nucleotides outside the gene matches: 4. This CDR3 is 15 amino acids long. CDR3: CASSLGGTGTNEQFF. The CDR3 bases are TGTGCCAGCAGCTTGGGGGGGACAGGGACCAATGAGCAGTTCTTC.

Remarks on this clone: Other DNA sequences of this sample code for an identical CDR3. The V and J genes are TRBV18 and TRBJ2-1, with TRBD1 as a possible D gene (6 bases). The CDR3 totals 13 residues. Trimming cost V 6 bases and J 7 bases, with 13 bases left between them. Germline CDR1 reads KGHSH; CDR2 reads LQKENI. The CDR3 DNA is TGTGCCAGCTCCCCCACCCAGGGGAATGAGCAGTTCTTC. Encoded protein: CASSPTQGNEQFF.

The CDR3 reads CASSPRGSSNEKLFF. CDR3 sequence (DNA): TGTGCCAGCTCACCCCGGGGTTCATCTAATGAAAAACTGTTTTTT. The chain recombines TRBV18 with TRBJ1-4, with D hard to call. The CDR3 sequence is 15 residues long. Germline V gene lookup returns CDR1 KGHSH and CDR2 LQKENI. Trimming removed 3 bases at V and 3 bases at J, with 11 bases between.

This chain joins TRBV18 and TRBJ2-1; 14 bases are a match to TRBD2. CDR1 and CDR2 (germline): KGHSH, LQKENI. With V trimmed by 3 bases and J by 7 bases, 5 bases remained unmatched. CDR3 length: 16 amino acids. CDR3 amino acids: CASSPRTSGRNNEQFF. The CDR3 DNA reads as TGTGCCAGCTCACCTAGGACTAGCGGGAGGAATAATGAGCAGTTCTTC. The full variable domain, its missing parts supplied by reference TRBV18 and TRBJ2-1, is NAGVMQNPRHLVRRRGQEARLRCSPMKGHSHVYWYRQLPEEGLKFMVYLQKENIIDESGMPKERFSAEFPKEGPSILRIQQVVRGDSAAYFCASSPRTSGRNNEQFFGPGTRLTVL.

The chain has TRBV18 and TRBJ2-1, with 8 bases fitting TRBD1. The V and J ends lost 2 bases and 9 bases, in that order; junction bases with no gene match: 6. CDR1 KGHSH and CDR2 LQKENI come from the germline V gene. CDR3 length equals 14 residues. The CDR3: CASSPGTGLGEQFF. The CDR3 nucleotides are TGTGCCAGCTCACCAGGGACAGGTTTGGGTGAGCAGTTCTTC. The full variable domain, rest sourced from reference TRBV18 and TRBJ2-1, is NAGVMQNPRHLVRRRGQEARLRCSPMKGHSHVYWYRQLPEEGLKFMVYLQKENIIDESGMPKERFSAEFPKEGPSILRIQQVVRGDSAAYFCASSPGTGLGEQFFGPGTRLTVL.

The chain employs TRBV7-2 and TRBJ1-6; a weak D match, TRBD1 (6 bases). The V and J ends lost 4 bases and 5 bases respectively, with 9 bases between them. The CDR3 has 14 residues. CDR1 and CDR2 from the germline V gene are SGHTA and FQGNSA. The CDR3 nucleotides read TGTGCCAGCAGCTCGGGGACACATAATTCACCCCTCCACTTT. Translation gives CASSSGTHNSPLHF.

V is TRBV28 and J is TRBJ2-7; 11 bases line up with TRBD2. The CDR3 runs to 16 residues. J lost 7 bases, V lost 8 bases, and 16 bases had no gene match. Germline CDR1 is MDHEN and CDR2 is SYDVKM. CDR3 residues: CASGLLAGEVREEQYF. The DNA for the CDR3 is TGTGCCAGCGGACTACTAGCGGGAGAAGTCAGGGAGGAGCAGTACTTC.

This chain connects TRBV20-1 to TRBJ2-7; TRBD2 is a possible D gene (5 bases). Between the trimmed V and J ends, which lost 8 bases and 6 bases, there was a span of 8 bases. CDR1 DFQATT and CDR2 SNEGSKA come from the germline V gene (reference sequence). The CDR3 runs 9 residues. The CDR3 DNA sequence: TGCAGTCTAGGAGGCGAGCAGTACTTC. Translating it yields CSLGGEQYF.

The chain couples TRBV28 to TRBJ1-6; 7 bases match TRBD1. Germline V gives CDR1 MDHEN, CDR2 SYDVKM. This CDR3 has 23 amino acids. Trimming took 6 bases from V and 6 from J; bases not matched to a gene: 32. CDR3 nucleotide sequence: TGTGCCAGCAGCCCTGGTGGGGGCCTGCGGGATCAGGACAGGTCCCCTTTTAATTCACCCCTCCACTTT. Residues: CASSPGGGLRDQDRSPFNSPLHF.

CDR3 sequence (DNA): TGTGCCAGCAGCCCGCCCCGGGACACCGCCTACGAGCAGTACTTC. It yields the protein CASSPPRDTAYEQYF. V and J are TRBV7-9 and TRBJ2-7, with D possibly TRBD1 on 6 matching bases. CDR3 length equals 15 residues. CDR1 is SEHNR, CDR2 FQNEAQ, per germline (reference sequence). The ends were cut back, 5 bases at V and 2 bases at J, with 16 bases in the middle.

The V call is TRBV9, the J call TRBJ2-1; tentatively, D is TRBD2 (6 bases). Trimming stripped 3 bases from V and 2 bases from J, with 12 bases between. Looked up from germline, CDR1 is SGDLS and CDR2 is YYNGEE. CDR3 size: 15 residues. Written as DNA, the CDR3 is TGTGCCAGCAGCGGACGGGAGATCCCCTACAATGAGCAGTTCTTC. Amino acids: CASSGREIPYNEQFF.

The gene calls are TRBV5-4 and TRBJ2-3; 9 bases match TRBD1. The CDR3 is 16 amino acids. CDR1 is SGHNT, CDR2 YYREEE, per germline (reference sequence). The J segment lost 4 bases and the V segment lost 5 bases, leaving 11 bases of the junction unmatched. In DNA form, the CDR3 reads TGTGCCAGCAGTGCGGGACAGGGACGTTCCGCAGATACGCAGTATTTT. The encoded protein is CASSAGQGRSADTQYF.

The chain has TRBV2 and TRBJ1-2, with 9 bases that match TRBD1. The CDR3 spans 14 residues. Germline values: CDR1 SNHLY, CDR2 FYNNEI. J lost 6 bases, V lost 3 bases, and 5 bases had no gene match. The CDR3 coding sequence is TGTGCCAGCAGTGAGGGACAGGGAATTCATGGCTACACCTTC. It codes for CASSEGQGIHGYTF.

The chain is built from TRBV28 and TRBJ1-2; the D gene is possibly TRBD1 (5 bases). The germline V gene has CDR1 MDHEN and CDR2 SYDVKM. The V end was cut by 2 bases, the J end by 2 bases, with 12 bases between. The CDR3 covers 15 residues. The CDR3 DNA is TGTGCCAGCAGTTTAACCCTTGACAGAAACTATGGCTACACCTTC. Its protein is CASSLTLDRNYGYTF.